The 5 T cell receptor beta chains reported below all come from one sample, sequenced in a study of T cells in narcolepsy. The assay was immunoSEQ multiplex PCR, and TCRdb's table has in-frame clones only and misses some. The data contain 32,000 or so clones, roughly three quarters of them seen just once; the ten biggest clones take up around 3.8%. The sequenced material came from memory (CD45RA-) CD4+ T cells from blood. These receptor sequences come from a human donor in good health.

The chain combines TRBV11-2 with TRBJ2-1, with D hard to call. The germline V gene has CDR1 SGHAT and CDR2 FQNNGV. This CDR3 is built from 14 residues. The ends were cut back, 1 base at V and 6 bases at J, with 10 bases in the middle. This CDR3 is CASSLGIRLNEQFF. The CDR3 DNA follows: TGTGCCAGCAGCTTAGGGATTCGACTCAATGAGCAGTTCTTC.

In its sample, this clone was seen a few times. The V gene is TRBV5-8, the J gene TRBJ1-2, with TRBD1 matching over 7 bases. The CDR3 covers 13 residues. Germline V gene data show CDR1 as SGHTS and CDR2 as YDEGEE. Trimming cost V 4 bases and J 5 bases; bases outside gene matches: 5. CDR3 DNA: TGTGCCAGCAGCCAAGACAGGGTTTATGGCTACACCTTC. Its translation is CASSQDRVYGYTF.

This chain links TRBV30 with TRBJ1-2; D uncertain. V lost 1 base and J lost 2, with 8 bases in between. Germline V gene sequence: CDR1 GTSNPN, CDR2 SVGIG (reference sequence). The CDR3 is 13 amino acids. The CDR3 loop is CAWSASRNYGYTF. CDR3 DNA sequence: TGTGCCTGGAGTGCCTCCCGGAACTATGGCTACACCTTC.

V is TRBV5-1 and J is TRBJ2-5; maybe TRBD1 (6 bases). Germline V gene lookup returns CDR1 SGHRS and CDR2 YFSETQ. The CDR3 has 15 amino acids. Trimming shortened V by 3 bases and J by 4 bases, and 16 bases separated the two germline ends. The DNA of the CDR3 is TGCGCCAGCAGCTGGGGAACAGGGTCTCCAGAGACCCAGTACTTC. This gives the protein CASSWGTGSPETQYF.

The rearrangement links TRBV4-2 to TRBJ2-2; D is perhaps TRBD1 or TRBD2 (7 bases each). V was clipped by 2 bases and J by 7 bases, with 20 bases between them. CDR3 length: 17 residues. CDR1 is LGHNA, CDR2 YNFKEQ, per germline. The CDR3 reads CASSQQQGRGLGGELFF. CDR3 nucleotide sequence: TGTGCCAGCAGCCAACAACAGGGGAGGGGGTTAGGCGGGGAGCTGTTTTTT.